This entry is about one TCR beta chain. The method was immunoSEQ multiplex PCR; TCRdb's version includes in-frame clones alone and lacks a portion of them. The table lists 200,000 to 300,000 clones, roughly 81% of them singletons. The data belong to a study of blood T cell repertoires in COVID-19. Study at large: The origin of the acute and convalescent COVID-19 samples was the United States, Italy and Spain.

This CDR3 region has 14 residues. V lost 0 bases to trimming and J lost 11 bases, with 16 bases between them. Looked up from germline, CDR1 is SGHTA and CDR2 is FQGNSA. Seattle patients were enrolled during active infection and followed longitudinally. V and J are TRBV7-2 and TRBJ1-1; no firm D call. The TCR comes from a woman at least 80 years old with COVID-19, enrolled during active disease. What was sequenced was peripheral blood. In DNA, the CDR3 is TGTGCCAGCAGCTTAGCGCTAAATACGGTCGGGGCTTTCTTT. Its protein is CASSLALNTVGAFF.